The 29 T cell receptor beta chains below all came from one sample that was sequenced in a study of blood T cell repertoires in COVID-19 (dated by TCRdb to 2018 to 2021). Library construction relied on the immunoSEQ multiplex PCR assay. TCRdb carries this immuneACCESS record with in-frame sequences only. Its versions omit some clonotypes, under half of them owing to an unresolved V gene in the studies checked, with the rest unexplained. The sample has about 240,000 clones on record, approximately 86% of them singletons. Of the sample, 7.2% is held by the ten largest clones. Sequenced material: peripheral blood. The receptors stem from a man between 60 and 75 years old who had recovered from COVID-19.

This clone is a singleton in its sample. V and J are TRBV18 and TRBJ1-1; 11 positions agree with TRBD1. Trimming at V came to 4 bases and at J to 2 bases, leaving 21 bases not matched to a gene. The CDR3 covers 21 residues. Looked up from germline, CDR1 is KGHSH and CDR2 is LQKENI. The CDR3 loop reads CASSLLPSGTGGNKINTEAFF. CDR3 sequence (DNA): TGTGCCAGCTCACTCCTACCCTCCGGGACAGGGGGAAATAAAATCAACACTGAAGCTTTCTTT.

Here the CDR3 DNA reads TGTGCCAGCAGCTTAGATTCGACAGGGGTTTTCGAGCAGTACTTC. Its protein product is CASSLDSTGVFEQYF. V is TRBV13 and J is TRBJ2-7, with 8 bases fitting TRBD1. This CDR3 spans 15 amino acids. Germline V gene data show CDR1 as PRHDT and CDR2 as FYEKMQ (reference sequence). With 1 base clipped from V and 6 bases from J, the junction kept 8 bases outside the gene matches.

This clone appeared once. The rearrangement joins TRBV3-1 (or the pseudogene TRBV3-2) to TRBJ1-1; a weak D match, TRBD1 (6 bases). V was clipped by 4 bases and J by 1 base, with 13 bases between them. In germline, CDR1 is LGHDT, CDR2 YNNKEL (reference sequence). This CDR3 has 15 residues. The CDR3 nucleotides read TGTGCCAGCAGCCGGCCCGGGACAAAGAACACTGAAGCTTTCTTT. Translated: CASSRPGTKNTEAFF.

The CDR3 loop reads CATSDQSGTGSDEQYF. CDR3 in DNA: TGTGCCACCAGTGATCAAAGCGGGACAGGGAGCGACGAGCAGTACTTC. The V gene is TRBV24-1, the J gene TRBJ2-7; TRBD1 aligns across 9 bases. This CDR3 is 16 amino acids long. V lost 3 bases to trimming and J lost 5 bases; unmatched junction nucleotides: 10. Germline V gene lookup returns CDR1 KGHDR and CDR2 SFDVKD.

This rearrangement joins TRBV5-1 to TRBJ2-1; TRBD2 aligns across 9 bases. Trimming took 4 bases from V and 8 from J; bases not matched to a gene: 19. The germline gives CDR1 SGHRS, CDR2 YFSETQ. This CDR3 is built from 18 residues. This chain's CDR3 is CASSPGGGVIRGRDEQFF. The CDR3, as DNA: TGCGCCAGCAGCCCTGGCGGGGGGGTAATAAGGGGTCGCGATGAGCAGTTCTTC.

This rearrangement joins TRBV9 to TRBJ2-7; TRBD1 matches at 10 bases. Germline V lookup: CDR1 SGDLS, CDR2 YYNGEE. Losses at the gene ends were 3 bases for V and 4 bases for J; bases not matched to a gene: 13. The CDR3 runs 17 residues. DNA for the CDR3: TGTGCCAGCAGCGAGGGGCCAGACAGGGGGCGGATATACGAGCAGTACTTC. It yields the protein CASSEGPDRGRIYEQYF. The full variable domain, in which reference TRBV9 and TRBJ2-7 provide the parts outside the CDR3, is DSGVTQTPKHLITATGQRVTLRCSPRSGDLSVYWYQQSLDQGLQFLIQYYNGEERAKGNILERFSAQQFPDLHSELNLSSLELGDSALYFCASSEGPDRGRIYEQYFGPGTRLTVT.

This chain connects TRBV21-1 to TRBJ2-7; the table's D call, TRBD1, was not checked against the DNA. TRBV21-1 is recorded as a pseudogene. CDR3 length equals 13 residues. DNA for the CDR3: TGTGCCAGCAGCTCTAGACAGGGCTACGAGCAGTACGTC. Residues: CASSSRQGYEQYV.

The chain employs TRBV3-1 (or the pseudogene TRBV3-2) and TRBJ2-1; TRBD2 agrees at 13 bases. Unmatched junction bases numbered 6, after V lost 5 bases and J lost 8 bases. The CDR3 length is 15 residues. The germline V gene has CDR1 LGHDT and CDR2 YNNKEL (reference sequence). CDR3 DNA: TGTGCCAGCAGCTCCCGGACTAGCGGGGGCGATGAGCAGTTCTTC. Protein product: CASSSRTSGGDEQFF.

J is TRBJ1-4 and V is TRBV19; possibly TRBD1 for D (5 bases). CDR3 length equals 14 residues. The V gene lost 3 bases and the J gene lost 5 bases, with 10 bases spanning the gap. The germline gives CDR1 LNHDA, CDR2 SQIVND (reference sequence). CDR3 sequence: CASSIYRLNEKLFF. CDR3 nucleotides: TGTGCCAGTAGTATTTACAGGCTAAATGAAAAACTGTTTTTT.

The rearrangement links TRBV29-1 to TRBJ2-3; tentatively, D is TRBD2 (7 bases). The germline V gene encodes CDR1 SQVTM and CDR2 ANQGSEA. V dropped 4 bases and J dropped 1 base, with 12 bases sitting between them. The CDR3 has 14 amino acids. The CDR3 reads CSVAAGAGTDTQYF. The CDR3 DNA follows: TGCAGCGTTGCGGCGGGGGCCGGCACAGATACGCAGTATTTT.

The chain employs TRBV4-2 and TRBJ1-4, with 8 bases that match TRBD1. The length of the CDR3 is 17 residues. Germline values: CDR1 LGHNA, CDR2 YNFKEQ. The V segment lost 7 bases and the J segment 0 bases; nucleotides outside the gene matches: 10. The CDR3 DNA reads as TGTGCCAGCACGACATCAGGGGGCGATGCAACTAATGAAAAACTGTTTTTT. This gives the protein CASTTSGGDATNEKLFF.

V gene TRBV6-6 combines with J gene TRBJ2-1; 7 nucleotides align to TRBD1. Germline lookup yields CDR1 MNHNY and CDR2 SVGAGI (reference sequence). V shed 4 bases and J 4 bases; nucleotides not matched to a gene: 1. This CDR3 is 13 amino acids long. The CDR3, as DNA: TGTGCCAGCAGTTCGACAGGGTACAATGAGCAGTTCTTC. This sequence encodes CASSSTGYNEQFF.

The chain carries TRBV6-2 or TRBV6-3 and TRBJ1-4; D is undetermined. The germline V gene encodes CDR1 MNHEY and CDR2 SVGEGT. The ends were cut back, 0 bases at V and 2 bases at J, with 10 bases in the middle. The CDR3 runs 16 residues. CDR3 in amino acids: CASSYSWPPTNEKLFF. The CDR3 DNA reads TGTGCCAGCAGTTACTCTTGGCCTCCGACTAATGAAAAACTGTTTTTT.

The J gene is TRBJ1-5, the V gene TRBV4-1, with D hard to call. The germline gives CDR1 MGHRA, CDR2 YSYEKL. Trimming stripped 0 bases from V and 4 bases from J, with 7 bases between. This CDR3 region has 14 residues. The DNA of the CDR3 is TGCGCCAGCAGCCAAGACTTCCTGAATCAGCCCCAGCATTTT. Translated, it gives CASSQDFLNQPQHF.

The chain recombines TRBV19 with TRBJ1-1; D ambiguous. This CDR3 comprises 19 residues. Germline V gene lookup returns CDR1 LNHDA and CDR2 SQIVND (reference sequence). Between the trimmed V and J ends, which lost 3 bases and 4 bases, there was a span of 27 bases. The DNA of the CDR3 is TGTGCCAGTAGTATGGGGTTTATGCGGGGTAACACGAGAAGCACTGAAGCTTTCTTT. This translates into CASSMGFMRGNTRSTEAFF. The entire variable domain, with the rest obtained from reference TRBV19 and TRBJ1-1, is as follows: DGGITQSPKYLFRKEGQNVTLSCEQNLNHDAMYWYRQDPGQGLRLIYYSQIVNDFQKGDIAEGYSVSREKKESFPLTVTSAQKNPTAFYLCASSMGFMRGNTRSTEAFFGQGTRLTVV.

The chain employs TRBV5-6 and TRBJ1-2; 7 bases align to TRBD1. CDR3 size: 12 residues. Looked up from germline, CDR1 is SGHDT and CDR2 is YYEEEE. V gave up 6 bases and J gave up 6 bases; unmatched junction bases: 5. The CDR3 DNA sequence: TGTGCCAGCAACGCAGGGGGTCATGGCTACACCTTC. Translating gives CASNAGGHGYTF.

The DNA for the CDR3 is TGTGCCTGGAGTGTACCAGCGGGGGGACCAGATACGCAGTATTTT. Residues: CAWSVPAGGPDTQYF. The chain uses TRBV30 and TRBJ2-3; TRBD2 agrees at 9 bases. The junction had 5 bases not matched to a gene; V was cut back by 0 bases and J by 4 bases. The CDR3 is 15 amino acids. Germline-derived CDR1 and CDR2 are GTSNPN and SVGIG (reference sequence).

This sequence joins TRBV30 and TRBJ1-1, with 7 bases lining up with TRBD1. This CDR3 has 14 residues. V gave up 0 bases and J gave up 4 bases; unmatched junction bases: 5. Germline V gene sequence: CDR1 GTSNPN, CDR2 SVGIG (reference sequence). CDR3 sequence: CAWSVGKGATEAFF. The CDR3 DNA is TGTGCCTGGAGTGTAGGGAAGGGGGCCACTGAAGCTTTCTTT.

This clone was counted a few times. The chain uses TRBV6-2 or TRBV6-3 and TRBJ1-3; possible D gene TRBD1, 6 bases. V lost 5 bases to trimming and J lost 0 bases, with 14 bases between them. This CDR3 is built from 16 residues. CDR1 and CDR2 from the germline V gene are MNHEY and SVGEGT. The CDR3 DNA sequence: TGTGCCAGCAGTCCCCAGACAGGTGGCTCTGGAAACACCATATATTTT. Translation: CASSPQTGGSGNTIYF.

The rearrangement joins TRBV3-1 (or the pseudogene TRBV3-2) to TRBJ1-3; D possibly corresponds to TRBD1 (5 bases). CDR1 is LGHDT, CDR2 YNNKEL, per germline (reference sequence). V lost 4 bases to trimming and J lost 4 bases, with 14 bases between them. The CDR3 runs to 15 residues. The CDR3 sequence: CASSPVWGVGNTIYF. For the CDR3, the DNA is TGTGCCAGCAGCCCAGTCTGGGGGGTCGGAAACACCATATATTTT.

The chain employs TRBV11-2 and TRBJ2-3; TRBD1 agrees at 8 bases. The CDR3 spans 15 residues. Germline V gives CDR1 SGHAT, CDR2 FQNNGV. With 5 bases clipped from V and 0 bases from J, the junction kept 4 bases outside the gene matches. Written as DNA, the CDR3 is TGTGCCAGCAGCATCAGGGGGCGAAGCACAGATACGCAGTATTTT. The encoded protein is CASSIRGRSTDTQYF.

The chain has TRBV19 and TRBJ1-5; 8 bases match TRBD1. V lost 6 bases and J lost 2; bases outside the gene matches: 12. The CDR3 sequence is 17 residues long. Germline V gene data show CDR1 as LNHDA and CDR2 as SQIVND (reference sequence). The CDR3 DNA reads TGTGCCAGTAGGCGCCAGGGGGCGAGGAGAGGCAATCAGCCCCAGCATTTT. Protein: CASRRQGARRGNQPQHF.

This rearrangement joins TRBV27 to TRBJ2-1; a possible D gene is TRBD1 (5 bases). The CDR3 extends over 14 amino acids. Trimming left V 6 bases short and J 3 bases short, with 12 bases between. CDR1 and CDR2 (germline): MNHEY, SMNVEV (reference sequence). DNA of the CDR3: TGTGCCAGCAGCCAGTGGGGCCGCTACAATGAGCAGTTCTTC. Amino acid sequence: CASSQWGRYNEQFF.

The chain is built from TRBV19 and TRBJ2-3; 10 positions agree with TRBD1. The CDR3 runs 17 residues. Germline V CDR1 and CDR2: LNHDA, SQIVND (reference sequence). V shed 5 bases, J shed 8 bases, and the junction held 16 bases outside the gene matches. CDR3 region: CASSSRDRGLRLVTQYF. CDR3 coding DNA: TGTGCCAGTAGTTCCCGCGACAGGGGGCTCCGACTGGTTACGCAGTATTTT.

The V and J genes are TRBV30 and TRBJ1-6, with D perhaps matching TRBD1 (5 bases). The V end was cut by 5 bases, the J end by 9 bases, with 11 bases between. CDR3 size: 12 residues. CDR1 GTSNPN and CDR2 SVGIG come from the germline V gene (reference sequence). CDR3 sequence reads: CAWSSGLSPLHF. DNA of the CDR3: TGTGCCTGGTCTTCGGGACTTTCACCCCTCCACTTT.

The V call is TRBV7-8, the J call TRBJ2-3; 8 nucleotides line up with TRBD1. The CDR3 runs 15 residues. Germline assignment: CDR1 SGHVS and CDR2 FQNEAQ. The V gene end was trimmed by 5 bases and the J gene end by 2 bases; junction bases not matched to a gene: 6. As DNA, the CDR3 is TGTGCCAGCAGCCCCAACAGGGGGTACACAGATACGCAGTATTTT. This gives the protein CASSPNRGYTDTQYF.

CDR3 amino acids: CASSERGQRGGYSDTQYF. DNA of the CDR3: TGTGCCAGCAGTGAGAGGGGGCAGCGGGGGGGCTATTCAGATACGCAGTATTTT. The V gene is TRBV6-1, the J gene TRBJ2-3; 10 bases fit TRBD2. V shed 3 bases, J shed 4 bases, and the junction held 13 bases outside the gene matches. Germline assignment: CDR1 MNHNS and CDR2 SASEGT. This CDR3 has 18 amino acids.

The V gene is TRBV21-1, the J gene TRBJ1-5. TRBV21-1 is flagged as a pseudogene. The length of the CDR3 is 18 residues. CDR3 in DNA: TGTGCCAGCAGCATGGAGGGCGTATCAAGATCGGATGGTCAGCCCCAGCATTTT. Protein product: CASSMEGVSRSDGQPQHF.

The chain couples TRBV5-3 to TRBJ2-7, with D unresolved. TRBV5-3 is assigned to the ORF class and has an uncertain function. The V and J ends lost 4 bases and 3 bases respectively, with 14 bases between them. The CDR3 extends over 14 amino acids. Here the CDR3 reads CARSHRCNFYEQYV. CDR3 nucleotides: TGTGCCAGAAGCCACCGGTGTAATTTCTACGAGCAGTACGTC.